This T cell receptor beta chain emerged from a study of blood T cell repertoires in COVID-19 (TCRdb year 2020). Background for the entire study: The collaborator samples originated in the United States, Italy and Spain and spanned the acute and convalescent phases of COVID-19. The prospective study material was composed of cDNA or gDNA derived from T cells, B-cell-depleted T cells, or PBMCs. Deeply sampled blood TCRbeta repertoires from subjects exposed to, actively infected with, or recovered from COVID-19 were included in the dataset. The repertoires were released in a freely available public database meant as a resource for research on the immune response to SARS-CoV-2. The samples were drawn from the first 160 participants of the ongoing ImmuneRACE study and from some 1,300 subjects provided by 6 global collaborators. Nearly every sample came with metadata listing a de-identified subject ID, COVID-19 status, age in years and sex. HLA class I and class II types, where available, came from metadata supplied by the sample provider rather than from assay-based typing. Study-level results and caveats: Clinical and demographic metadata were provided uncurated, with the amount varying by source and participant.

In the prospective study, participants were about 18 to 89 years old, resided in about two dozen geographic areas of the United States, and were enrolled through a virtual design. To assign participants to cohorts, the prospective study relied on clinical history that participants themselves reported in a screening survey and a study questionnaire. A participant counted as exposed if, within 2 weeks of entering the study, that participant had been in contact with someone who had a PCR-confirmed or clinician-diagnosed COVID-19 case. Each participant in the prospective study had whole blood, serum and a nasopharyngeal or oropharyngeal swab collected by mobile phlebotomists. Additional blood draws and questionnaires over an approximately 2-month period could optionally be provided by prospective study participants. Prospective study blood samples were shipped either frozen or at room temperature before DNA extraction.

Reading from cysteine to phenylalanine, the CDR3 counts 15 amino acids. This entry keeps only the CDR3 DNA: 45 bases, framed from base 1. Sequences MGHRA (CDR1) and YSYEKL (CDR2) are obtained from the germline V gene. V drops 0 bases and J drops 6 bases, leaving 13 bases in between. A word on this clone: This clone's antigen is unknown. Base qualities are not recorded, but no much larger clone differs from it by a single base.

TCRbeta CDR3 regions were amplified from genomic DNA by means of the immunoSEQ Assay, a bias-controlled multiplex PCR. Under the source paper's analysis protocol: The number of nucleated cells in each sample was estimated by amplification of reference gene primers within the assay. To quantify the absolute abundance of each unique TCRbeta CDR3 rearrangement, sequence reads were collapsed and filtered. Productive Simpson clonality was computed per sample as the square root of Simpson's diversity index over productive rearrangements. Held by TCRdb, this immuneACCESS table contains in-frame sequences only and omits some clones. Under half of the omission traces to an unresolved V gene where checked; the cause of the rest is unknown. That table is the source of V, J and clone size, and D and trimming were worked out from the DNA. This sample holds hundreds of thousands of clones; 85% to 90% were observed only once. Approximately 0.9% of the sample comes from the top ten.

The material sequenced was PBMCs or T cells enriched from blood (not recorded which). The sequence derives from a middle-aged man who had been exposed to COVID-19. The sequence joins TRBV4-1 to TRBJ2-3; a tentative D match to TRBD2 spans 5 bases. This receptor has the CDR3 CASSQERLASDTQYF. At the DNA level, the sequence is TGCGCCAGCAGCCAAGAACGCCTAGCATCGGATACGCAGTATTTT.